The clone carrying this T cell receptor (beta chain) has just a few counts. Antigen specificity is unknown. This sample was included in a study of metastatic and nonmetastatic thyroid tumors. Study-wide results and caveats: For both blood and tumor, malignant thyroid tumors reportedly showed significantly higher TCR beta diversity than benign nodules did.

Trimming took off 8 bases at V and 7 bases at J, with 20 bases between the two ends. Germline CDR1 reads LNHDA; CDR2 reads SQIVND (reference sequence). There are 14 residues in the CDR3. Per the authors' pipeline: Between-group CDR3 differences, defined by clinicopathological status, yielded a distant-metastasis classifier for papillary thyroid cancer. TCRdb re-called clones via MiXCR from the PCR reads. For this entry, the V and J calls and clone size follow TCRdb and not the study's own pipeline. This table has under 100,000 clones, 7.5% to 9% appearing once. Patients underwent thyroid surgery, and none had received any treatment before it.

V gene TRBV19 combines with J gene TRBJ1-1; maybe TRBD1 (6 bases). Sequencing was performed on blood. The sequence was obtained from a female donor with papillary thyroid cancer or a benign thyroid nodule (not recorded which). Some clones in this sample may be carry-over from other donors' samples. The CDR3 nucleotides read TGTGCCAGTTCCAAACAGGGTCTAGCCTTTGAAGCTTTCTTT. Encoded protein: CASSKQGLAFEAFF.